This TCR beta chain was documented in a study of cytomegalovirus exposure and HLA in healthy donors (dated by TCRdb to about 2017). Background on the whole study: According to a later analysis, one platform produced both the approximately 110 validation repertoires and the 670 or so repertoires of the first cohort. The study aimed to test whether signatures of past pathogen exposure could be identified by cataloging public T cell receptors. A separate validation cohort of 90 to 150 different subjects was used in addition to the approximately 610-subject first cohort. High-throughput TCR immunosequencing, statistical association of individual TCRs with disease status, and machine learning were combined to predict cytomegalovirus infection status. The study at large found these results: A later analysis lacked HLA typing for the validation cohort, so it scored co-occurrence in that cohort across all 130 or so repertoires. It was suggested by the authors that the approach could potentially be generalized to other disease states and immunological phenotypes. A few of the identified cytomegalovirus-associated TCR beta chains were confirmed in vitro to be specific for cytomegalovirus antigens. Of the cluster scores, roughly 95% were above 0 in a later analysis, which found that TCRs clustered in the first cohort also tended to co-occur in the 110 or so validation repertoires. Across donors, most TCR sequences were observed very rarely, whereas some public TCRs were present in many individuals. A total of 150 to 200 TCR beta chains were listed by the study as associated with cytomegalovirus. The classifier was reported to diagnose cytomegalovirus status with high specificity and sensitivity in both the original cohort and the validation cohort.

CDR1 and CDR2, per the germline V gene, are SGDLS and YYNGEE. The CDR3 runs 12 amino acids, cysteine and phenylalanine included. The read is trimmed to its CDR3 DNA, 36 bases read in frame from base 1. V sheds 3 bases and J sheds 5 bases, leaving 6 bases between their ends. Separate from the approximately 700-subject first cohort, the validation cohort of some 130 subjects was the group to which the donors belonged. The library was produced with the immunoSEQ multiplex PCR assay. Concerning the study's data processing: A statistical classification framework was built to diagnose cytomegalovirus status from the catalog of TCR beta chain sequences. As stored in TCRdb, this immuneACCESS dataset retains in-frame rearrangements with V and J assigned. A fraction of the clones does not appear; measured against another copy, unresolved V genes explain less than half of the discrepancy, and the remainder lacks a known reason. V, J and clone size are those of that table, while D and trimming were read from the DNA. The sample includes fewer than 400,000 clones, with 86% observed a single time. 0.75% to 0.85% of the sample is held by the ten biggest clonotypes.

In the case of this clone: Its antigen is still unknown. No much larger clone is present one base from it, and per-base qualities are unavailable.

This sequence originates from a woman aged 18-35 years in good health and CMV-seronegative. Recombination connected TRBV9 to TRBJ2-1; a tentative D call is TRBD1 (6 bases match). The sample consisted of PBMCs. Here the CDR3 is given as CASSGTDNEQFF. The sequenced DNA: TGTGCCAGCAGCGGGACAGACAATGAGCAGTTCTTC.